In this sample, the clone carrying this T cell receptor (beta chain) turned up many times. This sample is part of a study of identical twins. TCRdb fed the 5' RACE reads into MiXCR, producing one record per CDR3 protein. The repertoire holds approximately 140,000 distinct CDR3 sequences, with roughly 3.3% as singletons. Trimming shortened V by 2 bases and J by 8 bases, and 15 bases separated the two germline ends. CDR3 size: 14 residues. The germline V gene has CDR1 MGHRA and CDR2 YSYEKL. V is TRBV4-1 and J is TRBJ1-2, with TRBD1 as a possible D gene (6 bases). The receptor was derived from a man between 18 and 35 years old in good health. The sequenced sample was memory T cells sorted from blood. DNA of the CDR3: TGCGCCAGCAGCCAAACAGGGATTCAGGGGGGCTACACCTTC. This encodes CASSQTGIQGGYTF.